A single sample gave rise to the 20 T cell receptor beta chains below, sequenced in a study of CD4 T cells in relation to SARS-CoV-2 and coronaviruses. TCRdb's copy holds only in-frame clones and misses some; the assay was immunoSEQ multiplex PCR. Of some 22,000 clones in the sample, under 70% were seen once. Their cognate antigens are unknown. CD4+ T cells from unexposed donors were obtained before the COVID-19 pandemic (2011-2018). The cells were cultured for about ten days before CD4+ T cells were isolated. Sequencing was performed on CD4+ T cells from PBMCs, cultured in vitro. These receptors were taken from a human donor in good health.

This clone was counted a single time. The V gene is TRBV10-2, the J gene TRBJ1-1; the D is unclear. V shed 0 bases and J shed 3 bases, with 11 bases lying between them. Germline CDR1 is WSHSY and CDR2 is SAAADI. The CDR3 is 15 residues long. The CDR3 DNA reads TGCGCCAGCAGTGAGTCGCCCGGGAGGCACACTGAAGCTTTCTTT. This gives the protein CASSESPGRHTEAFF.

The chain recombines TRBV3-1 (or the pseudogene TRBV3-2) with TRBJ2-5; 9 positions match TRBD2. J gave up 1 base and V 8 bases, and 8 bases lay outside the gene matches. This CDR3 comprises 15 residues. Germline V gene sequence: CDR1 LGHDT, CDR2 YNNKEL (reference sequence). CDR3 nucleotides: TGTGCCAGCCGTAGGGGTAGCGGGGGCCAAGAGACCCAGTACTTC. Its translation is CASRRGSGGQETQYF.

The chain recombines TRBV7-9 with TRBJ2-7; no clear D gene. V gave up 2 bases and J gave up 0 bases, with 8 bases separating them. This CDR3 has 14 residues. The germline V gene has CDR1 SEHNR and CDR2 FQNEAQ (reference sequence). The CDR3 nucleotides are TGTGCCAGCAGCTTACGACCGGGCTCCTACGAGCAGTACTTC. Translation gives CASSLRPGSYEQYF.

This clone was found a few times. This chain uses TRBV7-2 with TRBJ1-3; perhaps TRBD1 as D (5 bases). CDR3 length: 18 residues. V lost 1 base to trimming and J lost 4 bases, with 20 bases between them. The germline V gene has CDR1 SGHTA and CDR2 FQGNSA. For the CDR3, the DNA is TGTGCCAGCAGCTTAGGAGGGGCAGGAGGAAATCTAGGAAACACCATATATTTT. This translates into CASSLGGAGGNLGNTIYF.

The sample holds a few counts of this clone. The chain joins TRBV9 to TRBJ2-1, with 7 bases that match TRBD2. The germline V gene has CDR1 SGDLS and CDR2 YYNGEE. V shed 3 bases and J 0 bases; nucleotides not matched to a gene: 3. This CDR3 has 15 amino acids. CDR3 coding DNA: TGTGCCAGCAGCGCTAGCGGCAGCTCCTACAATGAGCAGTTCTTC. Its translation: CASSASGSSYNEQFF.

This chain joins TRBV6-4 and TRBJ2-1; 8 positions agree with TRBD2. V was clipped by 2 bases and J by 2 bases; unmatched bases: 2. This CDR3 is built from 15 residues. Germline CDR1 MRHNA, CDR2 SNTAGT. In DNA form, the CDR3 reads TGTGCCAGCAGTGACCCAGCGGGGGCCTACAATGAGCAGTTCTTC. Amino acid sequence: CASSDPAGAYNEQFF.

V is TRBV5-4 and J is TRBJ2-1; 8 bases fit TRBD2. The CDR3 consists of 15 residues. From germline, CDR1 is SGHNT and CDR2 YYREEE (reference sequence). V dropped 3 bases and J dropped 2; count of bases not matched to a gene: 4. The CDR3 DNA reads TGTGCCAGCAGCTCCGGGACTAGTACCTACAATGAGCAGTTCTTC. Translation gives CASSSGTSTYNEQFF.

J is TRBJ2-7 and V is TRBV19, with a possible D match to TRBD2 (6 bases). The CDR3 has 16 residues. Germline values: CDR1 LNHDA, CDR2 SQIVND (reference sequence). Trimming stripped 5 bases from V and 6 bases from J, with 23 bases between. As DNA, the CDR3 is TGTGCCAGTAGTCCCTCTCAGTCGCGGGGCTGGGGCGAGCAGTACTTC. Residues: CASSPSQSRGWGEQYF.

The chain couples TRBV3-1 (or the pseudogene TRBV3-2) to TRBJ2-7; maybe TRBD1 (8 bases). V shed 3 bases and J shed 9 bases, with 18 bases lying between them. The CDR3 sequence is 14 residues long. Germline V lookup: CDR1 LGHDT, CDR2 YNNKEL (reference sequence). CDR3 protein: CASSHYRGGRGQYF. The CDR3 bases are TGTGCCAGCAGCCATTACAGGGGGGGACGCGGGCAGTACTTC.

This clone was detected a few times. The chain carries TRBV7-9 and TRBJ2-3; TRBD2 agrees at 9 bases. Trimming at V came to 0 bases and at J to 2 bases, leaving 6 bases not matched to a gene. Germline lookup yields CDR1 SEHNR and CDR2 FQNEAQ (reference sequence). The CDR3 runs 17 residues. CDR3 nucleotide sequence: TGTGCCAGCAGCTTAGCGGCCGGGACTAGCATCACAGATACGCAGTATTTT. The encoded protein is CASSLAAGTSITDTQYF.

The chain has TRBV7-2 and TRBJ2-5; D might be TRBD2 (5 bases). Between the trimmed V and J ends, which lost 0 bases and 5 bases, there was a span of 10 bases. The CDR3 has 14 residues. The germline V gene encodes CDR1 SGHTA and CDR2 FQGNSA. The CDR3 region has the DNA TGTGCCAGCAGCTTAGCGTTGAGGGCGGAGACCCAGTACTTC. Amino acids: CASSLALRAETQYF.

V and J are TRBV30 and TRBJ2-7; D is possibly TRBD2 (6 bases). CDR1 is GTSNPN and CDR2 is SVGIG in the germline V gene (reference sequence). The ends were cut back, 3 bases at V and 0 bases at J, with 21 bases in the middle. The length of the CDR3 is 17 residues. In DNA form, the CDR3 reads TGTGCCTGGAGGAACCCCCTCGGGGGAGTAAGCTCCTACGAGCAGTACTTC. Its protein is CAWRNPLGGVSSYEQYF. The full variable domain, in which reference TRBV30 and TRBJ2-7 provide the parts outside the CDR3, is SQTIHQWPATLVQPVGSPLSLECTVEGTSNPNLYWYRQAAGRGLQLLFYSVGIGQISSEVPQNLSASRPQDRQFILSSKKLLLSDSGFYLCAWRNPLGGVSSYEQYFGPGTRLTVT.

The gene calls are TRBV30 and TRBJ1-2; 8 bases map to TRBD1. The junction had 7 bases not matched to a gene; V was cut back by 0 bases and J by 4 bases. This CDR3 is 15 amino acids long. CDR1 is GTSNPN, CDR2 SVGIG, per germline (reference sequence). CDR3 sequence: CAWSVLTGDVYGYTF. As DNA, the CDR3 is TGTGCCTGGAGTGTACTGACAGGGGATGTCTATGGCTACACCTTC. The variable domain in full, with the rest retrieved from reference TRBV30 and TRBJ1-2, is SQTIHQWPATLVQPVGSPLSLECTVEGTSNPNLYWYRQAAGRGLQLLFYSVGIGQISSEVPQNLSASRPQDRQFILSSKKLLLSDSGFYLCAWSVLTGDVYGYTFGSGTRLTVV.

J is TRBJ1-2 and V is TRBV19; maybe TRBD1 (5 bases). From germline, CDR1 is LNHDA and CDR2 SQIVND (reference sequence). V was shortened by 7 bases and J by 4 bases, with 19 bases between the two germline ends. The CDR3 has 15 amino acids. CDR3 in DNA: TGTGCCAGTAACCCGGGACTCCCCTCGGGCTATGGCTACACCTTC. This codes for CASNPGLPSGYGYTF.

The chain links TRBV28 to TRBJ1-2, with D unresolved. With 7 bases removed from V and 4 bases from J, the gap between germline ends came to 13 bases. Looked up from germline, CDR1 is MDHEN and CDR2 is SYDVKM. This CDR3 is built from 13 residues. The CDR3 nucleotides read TGTGCCAGCATTCCTGGGGATTTCTATGGCTACACCTTC. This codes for CASIPGDFYGYTF.

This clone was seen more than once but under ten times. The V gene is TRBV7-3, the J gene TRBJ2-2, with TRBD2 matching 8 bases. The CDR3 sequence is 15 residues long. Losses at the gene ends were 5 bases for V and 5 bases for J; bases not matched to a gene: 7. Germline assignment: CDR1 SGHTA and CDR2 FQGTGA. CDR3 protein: CASSKSGSGTGELFF. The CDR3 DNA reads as TGTGCCAGCAGCAAAAGCGGGAGCGGGACCGGGGAGCTGTTTTTT.

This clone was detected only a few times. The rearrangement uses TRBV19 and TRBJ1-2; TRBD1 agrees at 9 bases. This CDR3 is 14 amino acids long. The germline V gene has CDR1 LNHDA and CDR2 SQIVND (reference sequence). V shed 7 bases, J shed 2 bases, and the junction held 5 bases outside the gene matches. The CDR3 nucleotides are TGTGCCAGTACCCCCGGGACAGGGAACTATGGCTACACCTTC. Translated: CASTPGTGNYGYTF.

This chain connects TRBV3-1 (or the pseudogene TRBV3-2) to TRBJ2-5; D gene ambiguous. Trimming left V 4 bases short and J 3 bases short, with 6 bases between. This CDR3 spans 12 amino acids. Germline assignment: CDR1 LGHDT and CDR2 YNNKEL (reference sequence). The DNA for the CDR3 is TGTGCCAGCAGCCCAAGGGAAGAGACCCAGTACTTC. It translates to CASSPREETQYF.

The CDR3 sequence: CASSLTAGGINEQFF. The CDR3 DNA follows: TGTGCCAGCAGCTTAACGGCGGGGGGGATCAATGAGCAGTTCTTC. This chain uses TRBV7-9 with TRBJ2-1, with 9 bases matching TRBD2. Trimming cost V 2 bases and J 6 bases; bases outside gene matches: 5. Germline CDR1 reads SEHNR; CDR2 reads FQNEAQ (reference sequence). The CDR3 contains 15 residues.

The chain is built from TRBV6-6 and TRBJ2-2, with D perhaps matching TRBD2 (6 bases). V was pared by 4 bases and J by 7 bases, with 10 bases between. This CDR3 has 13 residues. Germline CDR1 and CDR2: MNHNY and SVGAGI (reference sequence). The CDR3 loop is CASSLRRGGELFF. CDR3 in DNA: TGTGCCAGCAGTTTACGGAGGGGCGGGGAGCTGTTTTTT.